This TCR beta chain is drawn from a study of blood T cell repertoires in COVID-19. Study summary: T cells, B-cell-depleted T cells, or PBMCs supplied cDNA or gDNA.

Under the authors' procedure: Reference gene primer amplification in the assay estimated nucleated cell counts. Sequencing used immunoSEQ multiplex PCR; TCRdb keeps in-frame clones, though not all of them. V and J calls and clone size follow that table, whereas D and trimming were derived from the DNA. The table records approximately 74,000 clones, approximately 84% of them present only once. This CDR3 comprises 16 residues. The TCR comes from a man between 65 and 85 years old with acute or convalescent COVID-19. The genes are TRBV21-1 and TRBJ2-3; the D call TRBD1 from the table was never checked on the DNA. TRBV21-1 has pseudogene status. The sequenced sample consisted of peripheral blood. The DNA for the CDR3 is TGTGCCAGCAGCAAAATCCACAGGGGGTACACAGATACGCAGTATTTT. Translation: CASSKIHRGYTDTQYF.